Listed below are T cell receptor beta chains from one sample, sequenced in a study of T cell repertoires in cytomegalovirus infection. These receptors are not linked to any known antigen. TCRdb fed the reads into MiXCR, producing one record per CDR3 protein. The sample holds approximately 81,000 distinct CDR3 sequences, 20% to 30% seen once. The sample consisted of CD8+ T cells from cultured PBMCs, taken from culture after CMV antigen stimulation. The receptors were sampled from a human donor in good health (CMV status not recorded). Some clones in this sample may be carry-over from other donors' samples. Each CDR3 is given with its conserved first and last residue. A D gene is named only where the DNA matches it firmly. Some rows have no size entry. The others give once, few or many, or a class for an expanded clone.

clone size	D gene	V gene	J gene	CDR3 DNA	CDR3 protein
NA	NA	TRBV27	TRBJ1-5	TGTGCCAGCAGCGATCTAGGGAGCAATCAGCCCCAGCATTTT	CASSDLGSNQPQHF
few	NA	TRBV28	TRBJ1-1	TGTGCCAGCACCCTTGGAGGGGAGAACACTGAAGCTTTCTTT	CASTLGGENTEAFF
NA	NA	TRBV6-2/TRBV6-3	TRBJ2-7	TGTGCCAGCAGTTACCCCTACAGGACAATCTACGAGCAGTACTTC	CASSYPYRTIYEQYF
NA	TRBD2	TRBV9	TRBJ2-5	TGTGCCAGCAGCTCCGGGAGGGGACTAGAAGAGACCCAGTACTTC	CASSSGRGLEETQYF
many	TRBD1	TRBV9	TRBJ2-7	TGTGCCAGCAGCGTAGGCGGGACAGGGGAAGGTTACGAGCAGTACTTC	CASSVGGTGEGYEQYF
NA	NA	TRBV29-1	TRBJ1-1	TGCAGCGTACGCAGGGATACGGGCACTGAAGCTTTCTTT	CSVRRDTGTEAFF
NA	NA	TRBV6-6	TRBJ1-1	TGTGCCAGCAGCGAACAGTTAGAAGCTTTCTTT	CASSEQLEAFF
NA	NA	TRBV29-1	TRBJ2-7	TGCAGCGGCCGGGACAAAGCCTACGAGCAGTACTTC	CSGRDKAYEQYF
NA	NA	TRBV4-1	TRBJ2-7	TGCGCCAGCAGCCAAGATAGGACCGTTTTCCACTTC	CASSQDRTVFHF
NA	TRBD2	TRBV30	TRBJ2-2	TGTGCCTGGAGCCCCGGGGGGGCCGGGGAGCTGTTTTTT	CAWSPGGAGELFF
NA	NA	TRBV12-3/TRBV12-4	TRBJ2-3	TGTGCCAGCAACCTAGCAGACACAGATACGCAGTATTTT	CASNLADTDTQYF
NA	NA	TRBV20-1	TRBJ1-1	TGCAGTGCTAGTTCGGGGTTGAACACTGAAGCTTTCTTT	CSASSGLNTEAFF
NA	TRBD2	TRBV20-1	TRBJ2-1	TGCAGTGCTCAGACTAGCGGGGCGGTCGGACCGTACAATGAGCAGTTCTTC	CSAQTSGAVGPYNEQFF
many	TRBD2	TRBV6-6	TRBJ2-5	TGTGCCAGCAGTCATACTAGCGGGGGGCCCCAAGAGACCCAGTACTTC	CASSHTSGGPQETQYF
once	NA	TRBV27	TRBJ1-1	TGTGCCAGCACCTCCTCCCCAATTGGTGAAGCTTTCTTT	CASTSSPIGEAFF
NA	NA	TRBV25-1	TRBJ1-5	TGTGCCAGCAGTGAATGGGGCAATCAGCCCCAGCATTTT	CASSEWGNQPQHF
many	TRBD2	TRBV12-3/TRBV12-4	TRBJ2-2	TGTGCCAGCAGCCCGACTAGCGGGGGAACCGGGGAGCTGTTTTTT	CASSPTSGGTGELFF
NA	NA	TRBV27	TRBJ2-7	TGTGCCAGCAGTTTCGCTGCGGGGAACTACGAGCAGTACTTC	CASSFAAGNYEQYF
NA	NA	TRBV19	TRBJ1-5	TGTGCCAGTAGCATCTCAGGGACGAGCAATCAGCCCCAGCATTTT	CASSISGTSNQPQHF
many	NA	TRBV6-2/TRBV6-3	TRBJ2-7	TGTGCCAGCAGTTACGGGGGAGCAGGCTACGAGCAGTACTTC	CASSYGGAGYEQYF
many	TRBD2	TRBV7-2	TRBJ2-1	TGTGCCAGCAGCCCCCGGGGGGGGGGACTAGCGGGGGTAAACAATGAGCAGTTCTTC	CASSPRGGGLAGVNNEQFF
NA	NA	TRBV10-3	TRBJ2-7	TGTGCCATCAGTGACCGGGACAACTCCTACGAGCAGTACTTC	CAISDRDNSYEQYF
few	TRBD1	TRBV10-3	TRBJ2-7	TGTGCCATCAGTGAGTCTGGACAGGCTTCCTACGAGCAGTACTTC	CAISESGQASYEQYF
NA	NA	TRBV6-2/TRBV6-3	TRBJ2-7	TGTGCCAGCAGTTCAGGGGTTCGTGAGCAGTACTTC	CASSSGVREQYF
once	TRBD1	TRBV20-1	TRBJ1-1	TGCAGTGCTAGAGAACCGGGACAGGGTTTGGGTGAAGCTTTCTTT	CSAREPGQGLGEAFF
NA	TRBD1	TRBV12-3/TRBV12-4	TRBJ1-1	TGTGCCAGTTCTAACTTTGGATCAGGGGGACGGAACACTGAAGCTTTCTTT	CASSNFGSGGRNTEAFF
few	TRBD1	TRBV15	TRBJ1-1	TGTGCCACCAGCAGTTCCGGGACAGGGCTAAACACTGAAGCTTTCTTT	CATSSSGTGLNTEAFF
NA	NA	TRBV5-6	TRBJ2-7	TGTGCCAGCAGCTTGCCCGGGACACTCTCCTACGAGCAGTACTTC	CASSLPGTLSYEQYF
NA	NA	TRBV15	TRBJ2-3	TGTGCCACCAGCAGAGATCTGGTAGCGCCAAAAGATACGCAGTATTTT	CATSRDLVAPKDTQYF
few	TRBD1	TRBV20-1	TRBJ1-2	TGCAGTGCTAGGGGGACAGGGACCGGATATGGCTACACCTTC	CSARGTGTGYGYTF
once	TRBD1	TRBV27	TRBJ1-5	TGTGCCAGCAGCTCGTTTACAGGGGGATACAATCAGCCCCAGCATTTT	CASSSFTGGYNQPQHF
many	NA	TRBV12-3/TRBV12-4	TRBJ2-3	TGTGCCAGCGGCCCGGCCGGCACAGATACGCAGTATTTT	CASGPAGTDTQYF
NA	TRBD2	TRBV2	TRBJ2-5	TGTGCCAGCAGTGAGACACTAGCGGGGGGCGAGACCCAGTACTTC	CASSETLAGGETQYF
NA	TRBD1	TRBV6-2/TRBV6-3	TRBJ2-7	TGTGCCAGCAGTTACTCGGTATCGGACAGGGGTACCTACGAGCAGTACTTC	CASSYSVSDRGTYEQYF
few	NA	TRBV11-2	TRBJ2-7	TGTGCCAGCAGCTTAGTTCGCGGGACTTACTACGAGCAGTACTTC	CASSLVRGTYYEQYF
few	TRBD1	TRBV7-9	TRBJ1-1	TGTGCCAGCAGCCCGACAGGGCAGGGGACTGAAGCTTTCTTT	CASSPTGQGTEAFF
NA	TRBD2	TRBV29-1	TRBJ2-1	TGCAGCTTGCTACTAGCGGGAGTGTATGAGCAGTTCTTC	CSLLLAGVYEQFF
many	NA	TRBV7-3	TRBJ2-7	TGTGCCACCCCCCCGCCGGTGTCGTCCTACGAGCAGTACTTC	CATPPPVSSYEQYF
few	NA	TRBV7-3	TRBJ1-1	TGTGCCAGCAGCCAGCCAGGACAAATGGAGAACACTGAAGCTTTCTTT	CASSQPGQMENTEAFF
few	TRBD2	TRBV6-5	TRBJ2-5	TGTGCCAGCAGTTACCTACTAGCGGGAGGGCCTCAGACCCAGTACTTC	CASSYLLAGGPQTQYF
NA	TRBD2	TRBV6-6	TRBJ2-3	TGTGCCAGCATGTCTAGCGGGTACACAGATACGCAGTATTTT	CASMSSGYTDTQYF
few	TRBD2	TRBV19	TRBJ2-1	TGTGCCAGTACCCAGCTCCCTAGCGGGGGCCTCTACAATGAGCAGTTCTTC	CASTQLPSGGLYNEQFF
few	TRBD2	TRBV11-3	TRBJ2-1	TGTGCCAGCAGCGCCTGGACTAGCGGGCCCTCCAGGGATGAGCAGTTCTTC	CASSAWTSGPSRDEQFF
NA	NA	TRBV10-3	TRBJ2-7	TGTGCCATCAGTCACCCCCACGGGACCGACTACGAGCAGTACTTC	CAISHPHGTDYEQYF
few	TRBD1	TRBV4-2	TRBJ1-1	TGTGCCAGCAGCCAAGAAGGGACAGGGGGCAACAAGGCTTTCTTT	CASSQEGTGGNKAFF
few	TRBD2	TRBV12-5	TRBJ2-1	TGTGCTAGTGGTCCCGGGACTAGCGGGGGGGAGGAGCAGTTCTTC	CASGPGTSGGEEQFF
NA	NA	TRBV6-5	TRBJ1-2	TGTGCCAGCAGTTACTGGCCGGCCTCGGGCTACACCTTC	CASSYWPASGYTF
few	NA	TRBV12-3/TRBV12-4	TRBJ2-1	TGTGCCAGCAGCCCGGGGCCAGCAGGTGAGCAGTTCTTC	CASSPGPAGEQFF
NA	NA	TRBV6-5	TRBJ2-3	TGTGCCAGCAGTTACCTAGCGACTAGCACAGATACGCAGTATTTT	CASSYLATSTDTQYF
few	NA	TRBV7-9	TRBJ1-2	TGTGCCAGCAGCTCATCCTGGCGGACAGAATTTTCCTTC	CASSSSWRTEFSF